The following is a TCR beta chain sequence with its context. These data come from a study of blood T cell repertoires in COVID-19. Study-level background: PBMCs, B-cell-depleted T cells, or T cells provided the cDNA or gDNA that made up the material.

The trim removed 3 bases at V and 8 bases at J, leaving 3 bases unmatched. CDR1 and CDR2 (germline): MGHRA, YSYEKL. CDR3 length: 13 amino acids. Original methodology: Amplification from reference gene primers served as the basis for estimated nucleated cell counts. TCRdb's table, derived via immunoSEQ multiplex PCR, lists solely in-frame clones and lacks some. D and trimming were read from the DNA, whereas the V and J calls and clone size are those reported in that table. The sample has about 180,000 clones; about 87% are singletons. The genes are TRBV4-1 and TRBJ1-4, with 7 bases lining up with TRBD1. This TCR was sampled from a man aged 35-49 years with active or convalescent COVID-19. The sample comprised peripheral blood. This chain's CDR3 is CASSQLRGEKLFF. CDR3 DNA sequence: TGCGCCAGCAGCCAGCTCAGGGGGGAAAAACTGTTTTTT.